The 22 T cell receptor beta chains below all came from one sample that was sequenced in a study of T cell changes during pregnancy in multiple sclerosis. Sequenced by immunoSEQ multiplex PCR; TCRdb stores in-frame clones only, minus some. The sample has more than 55,000 clones; 90% are singletons. Sequenced material: peripheral blood, taken in the first trimester of pregnancy. Source of these receptors: a female donor in good health, enrolled as a control in a pregnancy study.

The chain links TRBV18 to TRBJ2-2, with 7 nucleotides matching TRBD1. The CDR3 runs 15 residues. Looked up from germline, CDR1 is KGHSH and CDR2 is LQKENI. J lost 4 bases, V lost 0 bases, and 2 bases had no gene match. The CDR3 DNA is TGTGCCAGCTCACCACCGAGGACAGGCACCGGGGAGCTGTTTTTT. Amino acids: CASSPPRTGTGELFF. The variable domain in full, completed from reference TRBV18 and TRBJ2-2, reads NAGVMQNPRHLVRRRGQEARLRCSPMKGHSHVYWYRQLPEEGLKFMVYLQKENIIDESGMPKERFSAEFPKEGPSILRIQQVVRGDSAAYFCASSPPRTGTGELFFGEGSRLTVL.

V and J are TRBV5-6 and TRBJ2-1, with D possibly matching TRBD2 (5 bases). This CDR3 is 13 amino acids long. Germline V gene data show CDR1 as SGHDT and CDR2 as YYEEEE. V was trimmed by 2 bases and J by 9 bases, leaving 12 bases between them. The CDR3 nucleotides read TGTGCCAGCAGCTTCGCCAGCGCGGGTGAGCAGTTCTTC. Translating it yields CASSFASAGEQFF.

CDR3 loop: CASSLSSGVNQPQHF. The CDR3 DNA is TGTGCCAGCAGCTTAAGTTCCGGGGTGAATCAGCCCCAGCATTTT. The J gene is TRBJ1-5, the V gene TRBV7-6; D is undetermined. The CDR3 is made up of 15 amino acids. Trimming removed 2 bases from V and 4 bases from J, with 12 bases in between. Germline lookup yields CDR1 SGHVS and CDR2 FNYEAQ.

V gene TRBV6-6 combines with J gene TRBJ2-1; TRBD2 agrees at 7 bases. The CDR3 sequence is 16 residues long. V gave up 7 bases and J gave up 4 bases; unmatched junction bases: 13. Per the germline V gene, CDR1 is MNHNY and CDR2 is SVGAGI (reference sequence). The chain's CDR3 is CASIDNLGGSYNEQFF. For the CDR3, the DNA is TGTGCCAGCATCGATAATCTGGGGGGGAGTTACAATGAGCAGTTCTTC.

V gene TRBV5-6 combines with J gene TRBJ2-3; TRBD1 is a possible D gene (6 bases). The germline gives CDR1 SGHDT, CDR2 YYEEEE. Trimming cost V 0 bases and J 3 bases, with 14 bases left between them. This CDR3 spans 16 amino acids. The chain's CDR3 is CASSLDGGGGTDTQYF. CDR3 sequence (DNA): TGTGCCAGCAGCTTGGATGGGGGCGGTGGGACAGATACGCAGTATTTT.

This rearrangement joins TRBV19 to TRBJ2-3, with 10 bases lining up with TRBD1. The trim removed 2 bases at V and 2 bases at J, leaving 16 bases unmatched. CDR1 is LNHDA, CDR2 SQIVND, per germline (reference sequence). The CDR3 has 20 residues. The CDR3 loop is CASSISSKGQGGIVTDTQYF. The CDR3 DNA reads TGTGCCAGTAGTATAAGTAGTAAAGGACAGGGGGGGATCGTCACAGATACGCAGTATTTT.

V gene TRBV4-2 combines with J gene TRBJ2-7; 7 bases line up with TRBD1. J lost 1 base, V lost 2 bases, and 8 bases had no gene match. The CDR3 spans 16 residues. Germline loops: CDR1 LGHNA, CDR2 YNFKEQ. The CDR3 nucleotides read TGTGCCAGCAGCCAACACCAGGGGGATCTGTCCTACGAGCAGTACTTC. Protein product: CASSQHQGDLSYEQYF.

The CDR3 spells CASTHRQGVGNEQFF. CDR3 DNA: TGTGCCAGCACCCACCGACAGGGGGTGGGCAATGAGCAGTTCTTC. The rearrangement joins TRBV6-5 to TRBJ2-1, with 9 bases lining up with TRBD1. The germline gives CDR1 MNHEY, CDR2 SVGAGI. V lost 7 bases and J lost 6; bases outside the gene matches: 10. The CDR3 covers 15 residues.

The J gene is TRBJ2-7, the V gene TRBV7-2; 8 bases are shared with TRBD1. The germline V gene has CDR1 SGHTA and CDR2 FQGNSA. J lost 0 bases, V lost 3 bases, and 4 bases had no gene match. CDR3 size: 15 residues. DNA of the CDR3: TGTGCCAGCAGCTTGGGACAGGCGTTCTCCTACGAGCAGTACTTC. It yields the protein CASSLGQAFSYEQYF.

The chain employs TRBV12-5 and TRBJ1-5; D might be TRBD1 (5 bases). The CDR3 sequence is 13 residues long. In germline, CDR1 is LGHNT, CDR2 FRNRAP. Trimming removed 1 base from V and 6 bases from J, with 7 bases in between. In nucleotides, the CDR3 is TGTGCTAGTGGTTTGGGGGACTCTCAGCCCCAGCATTTT. Protein: CASGLGDSQPQHF.

The rearrangement links TRBV28 to TRBJ1-5; 10 nucleotides line up with TRBD1. There are 14 residues in the CDR3. With V trimmed by 6 bases and J by 7 bases, 6 bases remained unmatched. CDR1 MDHEN and CDR2 SYDVKM come from the germline V gene. The CDR3 coding sequence is TGTGCCAGCAGCTCGGGACAGGGGAGGCAGCCCCAGCATTTT. It is translated as CASSSGQGRQPQHF.

This clone is deemed medium-sized. This chain connects TRBV11-2 to TRBJ2-7; the match to TRBD2 covers 8 bases. This CDR3 comprises 15 residues. CDR1 is SGHAT, CDR2 FQNNGV, per germline. The ends lost 1 base at V and 6 bases at J; junction bases unmatched: 8. The CDR3 nucleotides read TGTGCCAGCAGCTTAGCGGGACTAGGGGGGGGCGAGCAGTACTTC. This codes for CASSLAGLGGGEQYF. Looking up the rest from reference TRBV11-2 and TRBJ2-7 gives the full variable domain: EAGVAQSPRYKIIEKRQSVAFWCNPISGHATLYWYQQILGQGPKLLIQFQNNGVVDDSQLPKDRFSAERLKGVDSTLKIQPAKLEDSAVYLCASSLAGLGGGEQYFGPGTRLTVT.

The chain combines TRBV5-6 with TRBJ1-5; D is ambiguous. V lost 4 bases to trimming and J lost 4 bases, with 18 bases between them. The length of the CDR3 is 16 residues. Germline V CDR1 and CDR2: SGHDT, YYEEEE. CDR3 amino acids: CASSPLPRITNQPQHF. The CDR3 DNA follows: TGTGCCAGCAGCCCCCTCCCGAGGATAACTAATCAGCCCCAGCATTTT.

The chain is built from TRBV5-1 and TRBJ1-2, with D possibly TRBD1 on 6 matching bases. The CDR3 is 16 residues long. Trimming cost V 2 bases and J 8 bases, with 22 bases left between them. Germline V CDR1 and CDR2: SGHRS, YFSETQ. CDR3: CASSFDGGGGGLGYTF. The CDR3 DNA follows: TGCGCCAGCAGCTTTGATGGAGGAGGCGGGGGCTTGGGCTACACCTTC.

This chain joins TRBV21-1 and TRBJ2-6; the D call in the table, TRBD1, was not verified against the DNA. TRBV21-1 is noted as a pseudogene. This CDR3 has 18 amino acids. In DNA form, the CDR3 reads TGTGCCATTTCGGACAGGCCTACGAAATGCTCTGGGGCCAACGTCCTGACTTTC. Translating it yields CAISDRPTKCSGANVLTF.

The rearrangement joins TRBV27 to TRBJ2-2; perhaps TRBD1 as D (5 bases). V lost 4 bases to trimming and J lost 4 bases, with 10 bases between them. Looked up from germline, CDR1 is MNHEY and CDR2 is SMNVEV (reference sequence). CDR3 length: 14 residues. CDR3 coding DNA: TGTGCCAGCAGTTGGCAGGGAACCACCGGGGAGCTGTTTTTT. This gives the protein CASSWQGTTGELFF.

The J gene is TRBJ1-2, the V gene TRBV6-5, with D uncertain. Trimming stripped 3 bases from V and 4 bases from J, with 9 bases between. Germline V CDR1 and CDR2: MNHEY, SVGAGI. CDR3 size: 13 residues. Here the CDR3 reads CASSYSRSYGYTF. CDR3 nucleotide sequence: TGTGCCAGCAGTTATTCCCGTAGCTATGGCTACACCTTC.

The chain recombines TRBV28 with TRBJ1-1; D is ambiguous. Deletions cut 3 bases from V and 2 bases from J, with 7 bases between. Germline loops: CDR1 MDHEN, CDR2 SYDVKM. The CDR3 extends over 13 amino acids. For the CDR3, the DNA is TGTGCCAGCAGTTTCGTATTAAACACTGAAGCTTTCTTT. Translated, it gives CASSFVLNTEAFF. Full variable domain (remainder filled in from reference TRBV28 and TRBJ1-1): DVKVTQSSRYLVKRTGEKVFLECVQDMDHENMFWYRQDPGLGLRLIYFSYDVKMKEKGDIPEGYSVSREKKERFSLILESASTNQTSMYLCASSFVLNTEAFFGQGTRLTVV.

The chain joins TRBV9 to TRBJ2-2; D is perhaps TRBD1 (5 bases). In germline, CDR1 is SGDLS, CDR2 YYNGEE. The CDR3 is 16 residues long. The germline V and J ends were trimmed by 0 bases and 1 base, with 10 bases remaining between them. Here the CDR3 DNA reads TGTGCCAGCAGCGTAGCCTGGGGCGTGAACACCGGGGAGCTGTTTTTT. Residues: CASSVAWGVNTGELFF.

This clone has just one count. The J gene is TRBJ2-3, the V gene TRBV4-1; 13 bases line up with TRBD2. V gave up 1 base and J gave up 3 bases; unmatched junction bases: 4. CDR1 is MGHRA, CDR2 YSYEKL, per germline. The CDR3 has 17 amino acids. The chain's CDR3 is CASSQGWTSGRTDTQYF. In DNA form, the CDR3 reads TGCGCCAGCAGCCAAGGGTGGACTAGCGGGAGAACAGATACGCAGTATTTT.

The chain recombines TRBV6-6 with TRBJ2-3; 10 nucleotides match TRBD2. CDR3 length equals 15 residues. Germline lookup yields CDR1 MNHNY and CDR2 SVGAGI (reference sequence). Trimming cost V 10 bases and J 7 bases; bases outside gene matches: 14. CDR3 in amino acids: CATTNPGLASYTQYF. As DNA, the CDR3 is TGTGCCACCACCAACCCGGGACTAGCGAGCTATACGCAGTATTTT.

Worth noting for this clone: One end of the junction does not line up with germline, which may come from a read error. The chain carries TRBV30 and TRBJ1-1, with D possibly matching TRBD1 (6 bases). There are 15 residues in the CDR3. Germline V gene sequence: CDR1 GTSNPN, CDR2 SVGIG (reference sequence). The CDR3 protein is CLDSFRKTLNLGAFF. The CDR3 DNA sequence: TGCCTGGACAGCTTTCGTAAAACACTGAATCTGGGAGCTTTCTTT. The complete variable domain, with remaining parts taken from reference TRBV30 and TRBJ1-1, reads SQTIHQWPATLVQPVGSPLSLECTVEGTSNPNLYWYRQAAGRGLQLLFYSVGIGQISSEVPQNLSASRPQDRQFILSSKKLLLSDSGFYLCLDSFRKTLNLGAFFGQGTRLTVV.